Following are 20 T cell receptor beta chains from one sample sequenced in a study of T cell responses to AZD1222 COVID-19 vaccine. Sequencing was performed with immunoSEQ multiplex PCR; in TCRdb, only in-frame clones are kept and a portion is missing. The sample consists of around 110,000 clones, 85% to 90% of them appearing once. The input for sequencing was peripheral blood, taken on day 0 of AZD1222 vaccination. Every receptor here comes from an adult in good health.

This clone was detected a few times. Here the CDR3 DNA reads TGTGCCAGCAGCCAAGCGCTGAGCGCAGGGGGTTTGCTGGGCGAGCAGTACTTC. The encoded protein is CASSQALSAGGLLGEQYF. This chain links TRBV14 with TRBJ2-7; 7 bases line up with TRBD1. Per germline, CDR1 SGHDN and CDR2 FVKESK. V was clipped by 1 base and J by 6 bases; unmatched bases: 18. The CDR3 loop spans 18 amino acids.

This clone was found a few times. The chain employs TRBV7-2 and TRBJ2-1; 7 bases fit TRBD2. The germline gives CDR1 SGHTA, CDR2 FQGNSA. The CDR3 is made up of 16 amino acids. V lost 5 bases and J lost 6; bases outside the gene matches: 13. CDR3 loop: CASSRRGQGGSNEQFF. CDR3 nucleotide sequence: TGTGCCAGCAGCCGTCGTGGCCAGGGAGGGTCCAATGAGCAGTTCTTC.

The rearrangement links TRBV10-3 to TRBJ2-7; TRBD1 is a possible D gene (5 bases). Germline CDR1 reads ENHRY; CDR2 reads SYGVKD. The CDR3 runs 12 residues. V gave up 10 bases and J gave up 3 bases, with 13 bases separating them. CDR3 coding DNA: TGTGCCACAGGGATGACAGTCTACGAGCAGTACTTC. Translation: CATGMTVYEQYF.

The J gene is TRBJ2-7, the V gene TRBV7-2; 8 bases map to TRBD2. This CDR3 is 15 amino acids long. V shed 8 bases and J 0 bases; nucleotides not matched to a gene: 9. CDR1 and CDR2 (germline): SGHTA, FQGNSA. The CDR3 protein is CASADRGGTSYEQYF. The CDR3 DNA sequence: TGTGCCAGCGCTGATCGGGGGGGAACCTCCTACGAGCAGTACTTC.

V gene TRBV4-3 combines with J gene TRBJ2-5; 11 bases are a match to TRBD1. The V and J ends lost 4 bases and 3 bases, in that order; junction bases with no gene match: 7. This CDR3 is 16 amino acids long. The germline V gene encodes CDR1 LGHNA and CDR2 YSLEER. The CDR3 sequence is CASSRGRDRGKETQYF. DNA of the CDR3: TGCGCCAGCAGCCGGGGGAGGGACAGGGGGAAAGAGACCCAGTACTTC.

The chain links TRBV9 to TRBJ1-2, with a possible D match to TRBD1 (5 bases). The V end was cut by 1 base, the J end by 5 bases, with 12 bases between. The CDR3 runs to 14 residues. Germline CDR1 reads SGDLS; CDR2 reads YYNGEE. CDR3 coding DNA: TGTGCCAGCAGCGTACGGGGGAACGGATATGGCTACACCTTC. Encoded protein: CASSVRGNGYGYTF. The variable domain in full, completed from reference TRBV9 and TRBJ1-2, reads DSGVTQTPKHLITATGQRVTLRCSPRSGDLSVYWYQQSLDQGLQFLIQYYNGEERAKGNILERFSAQQFPDLHSELNLSSLELGDSALYFCASSVRGNGYGYTFGSGTRLTVV.

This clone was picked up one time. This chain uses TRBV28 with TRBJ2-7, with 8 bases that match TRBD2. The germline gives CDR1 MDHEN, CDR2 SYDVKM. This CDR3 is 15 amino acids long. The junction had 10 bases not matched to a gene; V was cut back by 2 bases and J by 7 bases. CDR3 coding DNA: TGTGCCAGCAGTTTAGCGGGGGGCCCACATCGGGAGCAGTACTTC. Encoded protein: CASSLAGGPHREQYF. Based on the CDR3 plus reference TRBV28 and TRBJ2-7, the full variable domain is DVKVTQSSRYLVKRTGEKVFLECVQDMDHENMFWYRQDPGLGLRLIYFSYDVKMKEKGDIPEGYSVSREKKERFSLILESASTNQTSMYLCASSLAGGPHREQYFGPGTRLTVT.

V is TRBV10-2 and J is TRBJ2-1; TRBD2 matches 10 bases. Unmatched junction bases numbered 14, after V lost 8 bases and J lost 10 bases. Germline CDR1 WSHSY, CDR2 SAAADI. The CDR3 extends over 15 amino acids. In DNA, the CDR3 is TGCGCCAGCCGGGGGGGAGCGGGAGGGCCAGAGGAGCAGTTCTTC. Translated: CASRGGAGGPEEQFF.

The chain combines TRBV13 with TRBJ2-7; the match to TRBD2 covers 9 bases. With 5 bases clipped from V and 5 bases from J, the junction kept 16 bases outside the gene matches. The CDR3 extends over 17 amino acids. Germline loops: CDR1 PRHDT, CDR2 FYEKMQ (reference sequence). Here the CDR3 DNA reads TGTGCCAGCAGCCCCCAAGGACTAGCGCCTAAGGGGGACGAGCAGTACTTC. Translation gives CASSPQGLAPKGDEQYF.

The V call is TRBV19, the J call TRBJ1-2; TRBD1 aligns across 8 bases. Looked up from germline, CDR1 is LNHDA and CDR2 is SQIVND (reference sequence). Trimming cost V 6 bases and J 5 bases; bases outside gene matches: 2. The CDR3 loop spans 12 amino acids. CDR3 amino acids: CASRDRAYGYTF. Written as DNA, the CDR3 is TGTGCCAGTAGGGACAGGGCGTATGGCTACACCTTC.

In nucleotides, the CDR3 is TGTGCCAGCAGCCACGGACACACCACCGGGGAGCTGTTTTTT. It codes for CASSHGHTTGELFF. The chain links TRBV7-2 to TRBJ2-2; a possible D gene is TRBD1 (5 bases). The CDR3 contains 14 residues. Per germline, CDR1 SGHTA and CDR2 FQGNSA. V lost 5 bases and J 4 bases, leaving 11 bases between the germline ends.

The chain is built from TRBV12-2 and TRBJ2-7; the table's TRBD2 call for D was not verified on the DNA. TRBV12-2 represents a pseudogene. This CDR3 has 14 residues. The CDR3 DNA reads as TGTGCAAGTCGCTTTGCGCGGGAGGATAAAGAGCAGTACTTC. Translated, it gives CASRFAREDKEQYF.

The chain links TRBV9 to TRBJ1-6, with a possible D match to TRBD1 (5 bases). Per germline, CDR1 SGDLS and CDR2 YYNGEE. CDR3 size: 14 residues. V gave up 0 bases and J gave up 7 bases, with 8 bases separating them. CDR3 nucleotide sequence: TGTGCCAGCAGCGTAGGGGGGGGGAATTCACCCCTCCACTTT. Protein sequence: CASSVGGGNSPLHF.

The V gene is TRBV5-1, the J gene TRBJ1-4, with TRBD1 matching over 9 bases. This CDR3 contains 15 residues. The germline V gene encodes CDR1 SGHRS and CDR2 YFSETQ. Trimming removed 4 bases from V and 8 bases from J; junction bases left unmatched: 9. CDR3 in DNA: TGCGCCAGCAGCCCGCTGGGACAGGGATCCGAAAAACTGTTTTTT. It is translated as CASSPLGQGSEKLFF.

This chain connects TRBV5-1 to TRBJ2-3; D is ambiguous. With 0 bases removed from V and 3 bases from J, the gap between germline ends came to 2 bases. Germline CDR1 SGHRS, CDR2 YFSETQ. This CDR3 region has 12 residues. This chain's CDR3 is CASSLETDTQYF. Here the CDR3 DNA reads TGCGCCAGCAGCTTGGAAACAGATACGCAGTATTTT.

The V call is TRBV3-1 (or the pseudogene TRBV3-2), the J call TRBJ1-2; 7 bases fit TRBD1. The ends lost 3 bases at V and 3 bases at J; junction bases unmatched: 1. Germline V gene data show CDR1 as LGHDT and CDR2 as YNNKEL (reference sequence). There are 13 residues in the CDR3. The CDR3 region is CASSHGTDYGYTF. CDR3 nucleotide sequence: TGTGCCAGCAGCCACGGGACAGACTATGGCTACACCTTC.

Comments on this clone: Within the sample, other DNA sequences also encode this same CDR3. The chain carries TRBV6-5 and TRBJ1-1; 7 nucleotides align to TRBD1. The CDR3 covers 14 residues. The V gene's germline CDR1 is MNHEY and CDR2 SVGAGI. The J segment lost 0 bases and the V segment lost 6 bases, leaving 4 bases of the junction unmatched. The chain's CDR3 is CASRRDSLNTEAFF. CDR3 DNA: TGTGCCAGCAGGCGGGACAGCCTGAACACTGAAGCTTTCTTT.

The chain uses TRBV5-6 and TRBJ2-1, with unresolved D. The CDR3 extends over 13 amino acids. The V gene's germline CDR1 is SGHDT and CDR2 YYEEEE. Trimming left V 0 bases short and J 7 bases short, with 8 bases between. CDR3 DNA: TGTGCCAGCAGCTTGGGGTCCTCGAATGAGCAGTTCTTC. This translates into CASSLGSSNEQFF.

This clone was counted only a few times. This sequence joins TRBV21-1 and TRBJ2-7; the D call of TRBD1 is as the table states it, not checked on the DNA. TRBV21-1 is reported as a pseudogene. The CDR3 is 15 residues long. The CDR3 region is CASSNWTGRLHEQYF. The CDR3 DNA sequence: TGTGCCAGCAGCAATTGGACAGGGCGGCTCCACGAGCAGTACTTC.

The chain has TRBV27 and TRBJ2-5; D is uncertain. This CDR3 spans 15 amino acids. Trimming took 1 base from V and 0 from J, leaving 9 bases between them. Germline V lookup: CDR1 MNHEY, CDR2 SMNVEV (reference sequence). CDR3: CASSLYRQDQETQYF. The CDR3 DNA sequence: TGTGCCAGCAGTTTATACCGGCAGGACCAAGAGACCCAGTACTTC.